The clone carrying this T cell receptor beta chain came up a few times. Primed by a sample-barcoded 5' primer and a J-beta primer mix, a second PCR proceeded for roughly 6 to 12 cycles. Every cDNA molecule bore a tag from a template-switch adaptor containing 12 random nucleotides. Per sample, CDR3-containing paired-end reads numbered at least 3 million. TCRdb redid the calling of the 5' RACE reads with MiXCR, one entry per CDR3 protein. The sample includes about a million distinct CDR3 sequences, 45% to 50% of them seen just once. The sample originates from a study of blood T cells in healthy people across ages. The V gene's germline CDR1 is SGHDN and CDR2 FVKESK. There are 15 residues in the CDR3. After removal of 4 bases from V and 3 bases from J, the junction contained 7 bases not matched to a gene.

Sequences were obtained from blood. The chain employs TRBV14 and TRBJ2-7; 9 bases fit TRBD1. The clonotype was recovered from a man under 40 in good health. The CDR3 bases are TGTGCCAGCAGCCTTACAGGGGGCGCCTTCTACGAGCAGTACTTC. Protein product: CASSLTGGAFYEQYF.